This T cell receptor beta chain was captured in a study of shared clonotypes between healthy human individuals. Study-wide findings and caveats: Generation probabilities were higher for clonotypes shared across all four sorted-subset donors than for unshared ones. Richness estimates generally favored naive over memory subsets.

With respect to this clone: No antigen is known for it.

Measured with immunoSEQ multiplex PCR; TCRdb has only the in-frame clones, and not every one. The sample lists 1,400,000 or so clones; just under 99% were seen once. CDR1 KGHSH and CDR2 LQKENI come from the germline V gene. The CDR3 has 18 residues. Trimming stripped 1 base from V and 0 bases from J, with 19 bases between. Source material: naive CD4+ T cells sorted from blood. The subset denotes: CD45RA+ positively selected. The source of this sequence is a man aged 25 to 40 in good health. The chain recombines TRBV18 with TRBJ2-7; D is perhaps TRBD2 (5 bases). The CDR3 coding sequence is TGTGCCAGCTCACCACTCCGGGTTAGCGCTACCAGCTCCTACGAGCAGTACTTC. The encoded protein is CASSPLRVSATSSYEQYF.